This T cell receptor (beta chain) was sequenced during a study of tumor and adjacent non-tumor tissue in lung cancer (dated by TCRdb to 2016 to 2018). General notes on the study: Of the cohort, around 12 patients had adenocarcinoma, 2 had squamous cell carcinoma and 1 had small cell lung cancer. Among the roughly 15 patients, ages ranged from roughly 30 to 76 years, around ten were men and 5 were women, and disease was TNM stage I to III. In total, sequencing yielded under 150 million productive TCRbeta reads, which works out to an average of around 3.9 million reads per sample. Bulk TCRbeta repertoires were compared between lung tumor tissue and matched distant non-tumor lung tissue obtained from over 13 lung cancer patients. For each patient, one tumor sample and one normal lung sample were taken, giving around 30 paired specimens that underwent TCRbeta CDR3 sequencing. Paper-wide results and their limitations: The top 100 clones made up a significantly larger cumulative share of the repertoire in normal lung than in tumor tissue. Peripheral blood was not sequenced, so blood TCRbeta repertoires were not examined in the lung cancer patients of the study. Neither the sequencing platform nor unique molecular identifiers are named or mentioned anywhere in the methods. Only about 15 patients were included in the cohort, and the need for larger samples and more detailed clinical data was noted by the authors. Tumor tissue showed significantly greater TCR diversity (inverse Simpson) than normal lung tissue (about 410 vs 180, P = 0.0075, Mann-Whitney U test). Significantly higher TCR diversity was found in younger patients, and higher tumor TCR diversity was associated with shorter overall and disease-free survival.

RNA was isolated from bulk unsorted tissue, and RNA quality was assessed with a NanoDrop ND-1000 and an Agilent 2100. All donors had newly diagnosed lung cancer, had not received prior chemotherapy, and were admitted for thoracic surgery in China between August and November 2014. Patients who had received previous radiotherapy or chemotherapy, or who had another concurrent cancer, were excluded from the study. Pieces of surgical tissue measuring roughly 1-2 cm3 were kept in RNAlater solution and stored at -80 degrees C until use. On this clonotype itself: It has no known antigen specificity. Qualities for individual bases were not recorded, and no much larger clone is one base off.

The CDR3, cysteine through phenylalanine, is 14 amino acids long. Only CDR3 DNA is held: 42 bases, read in frame from base 1. V loses 8 bases, J loses 0 bases, and the germline ends lie 17 bases apart. In the germline V gene, CDR1 corresponds to SQVTM and CDR2 to ANQGSEA. The library came from multiplex PCR. This sample was sequenced with an Illumina HiSeq 2500. Following protocols modified from ARM-PCR, the researchers constructed TCRbeta libraries through three rounds of nested PCR with primers (Table S4). Before sequencing, PCR products of 200-500 bp were excised from the gel and purified with the QIAquick gel extraction kit. On the authors' methods: Reads were cleaned with Trimmomatic, merged with FLASH into complete CDR3 sequences, and assigned to V(D)J germline segments with MiTCR. VDJtools was used to compute clonal diversity as the inverse Simpson's index. In-frame sequences lacking a premature stop codon were counted as productive reads. TCRdb trimmed public reads at Q25 via fastp, called clones via MiXCR and kept in-frame beta chains. Each CDR3 protein appears once, grouped with its most common genes and DNA. The V and J calls shown here were made by TCRdb, not taken from the authors' results. In this sample the table shows tens of thousands of distinct CDR3 sequences, 72% of which occur a single time. About a tenth of the sample is in the top ten clones.

What was sequenced was lung tumor tissue. The receptor was derived from a woman in her 40s with non-small cell lung cancer. This chain joins TRBV29-1 to TRBJ2-7; the D gene is not confidently resolved. The CDR3 amino acid sequence is: CSIGSPEASYEQYF. The DNA sequence follows: TGCAGCATTGGGTCCCCAGAGGCCTCCTACGAGCAGTACTTC.